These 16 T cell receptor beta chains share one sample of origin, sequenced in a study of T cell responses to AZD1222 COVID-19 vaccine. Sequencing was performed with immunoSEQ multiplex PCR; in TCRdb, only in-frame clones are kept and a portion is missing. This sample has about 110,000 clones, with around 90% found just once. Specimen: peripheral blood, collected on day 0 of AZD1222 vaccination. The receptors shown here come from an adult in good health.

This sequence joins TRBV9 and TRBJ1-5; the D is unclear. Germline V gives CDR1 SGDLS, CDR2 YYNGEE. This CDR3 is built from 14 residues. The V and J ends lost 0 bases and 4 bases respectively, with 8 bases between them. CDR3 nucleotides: TGTGCCAGCAGCGTAGGAGAAACTAATCAGCCCCAGCATTTT. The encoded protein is CASSVGETNQPQHF.

CDR3: CSARFGQPQHF. CDR3 nucleotide sequence: TGCAGTGCTAGATTCGGACAGCCCCAGCATTTT. V gene TRBV20-1 combines with J gene TRBJ1-5; no clear D gene. V was pared by 2 bases and J by 7 bases, with 6 bases between. This CDR3 comprises 11 residues. Germline CDR1 and CDR2: DFQATT and SNEGSKA (reference sequence).

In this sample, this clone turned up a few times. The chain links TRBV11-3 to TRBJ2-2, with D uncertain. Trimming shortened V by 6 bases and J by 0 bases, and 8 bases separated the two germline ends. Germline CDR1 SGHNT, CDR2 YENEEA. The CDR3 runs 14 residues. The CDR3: CASRYMTNTGELFF. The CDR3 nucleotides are TGTGCCAGCAGATATATGACGAACACCGGGGAGCTGTTTTTT.

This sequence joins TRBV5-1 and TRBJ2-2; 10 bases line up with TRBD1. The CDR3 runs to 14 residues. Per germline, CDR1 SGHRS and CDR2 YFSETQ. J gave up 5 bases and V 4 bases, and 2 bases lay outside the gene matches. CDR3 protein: CASSGDRGTGELFF. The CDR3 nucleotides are TGCGCCAGCAGCGGGGACAGGGGAACCGGGGAGCTGTTTTTT.

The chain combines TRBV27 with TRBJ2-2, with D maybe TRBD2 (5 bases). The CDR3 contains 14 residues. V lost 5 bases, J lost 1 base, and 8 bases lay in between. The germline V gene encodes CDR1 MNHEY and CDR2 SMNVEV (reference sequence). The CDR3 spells CASSRTWNTGELFF. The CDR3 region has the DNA TGTGCCAGCAGTAGGACTTGGAACACCGGGGAGCTGTTTTTT.

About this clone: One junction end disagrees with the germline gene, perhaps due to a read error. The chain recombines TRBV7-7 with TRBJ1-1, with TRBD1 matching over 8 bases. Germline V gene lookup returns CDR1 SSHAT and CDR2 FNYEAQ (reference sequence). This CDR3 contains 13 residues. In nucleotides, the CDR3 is TGTGCTAGCAGCCCGGACAGGGACACTGAAGCTTTCTTT. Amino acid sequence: CASSPDRDTEAFF.

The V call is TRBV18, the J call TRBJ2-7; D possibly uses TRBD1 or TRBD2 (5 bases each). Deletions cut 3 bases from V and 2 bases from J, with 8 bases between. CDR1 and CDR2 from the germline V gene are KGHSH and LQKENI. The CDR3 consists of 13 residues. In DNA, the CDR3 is TGTGCCAGCTCACCGGGGGAAGCCTACGAGCAGTACTTC. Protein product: CASSPGEAYEQYF.

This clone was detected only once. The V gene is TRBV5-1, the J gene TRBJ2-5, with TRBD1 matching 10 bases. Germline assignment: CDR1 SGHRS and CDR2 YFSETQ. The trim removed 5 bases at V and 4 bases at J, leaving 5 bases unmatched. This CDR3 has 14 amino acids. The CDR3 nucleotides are TGCGCCAGCAGGGTTGGACAGGGGGTAGAGACCCAGTACTTC. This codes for CASRVGQGVETQYF.

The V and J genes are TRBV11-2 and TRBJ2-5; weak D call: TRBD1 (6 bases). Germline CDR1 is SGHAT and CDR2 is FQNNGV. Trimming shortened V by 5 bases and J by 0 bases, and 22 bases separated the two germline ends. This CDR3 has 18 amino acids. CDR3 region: CASSHRQVLDGNQETQYF. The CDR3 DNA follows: TGTGCCAGCAGCCACCGACAGGTCTTAGACGGGAACCAAGAGACCCAGTACTTC. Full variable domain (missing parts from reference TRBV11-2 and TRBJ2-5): EAGVAQSPRYKIIEKRQSVAFWCNPISGHATLYWYQQILGQGPKLLIQFQNNGVVDDSQLPKDRFSAERLKGVDSTLKIQPAKLEDSAVYLCASSHRQVLDGNQETQYFGPGTRLLVL.

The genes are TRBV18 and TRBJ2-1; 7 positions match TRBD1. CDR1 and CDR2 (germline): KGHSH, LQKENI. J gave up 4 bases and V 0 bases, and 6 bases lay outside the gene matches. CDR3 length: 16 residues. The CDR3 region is CASSPPLGTEYNEQFF. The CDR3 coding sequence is TGTGCCAGCTCACCACCTCTTGGGACAGAGTACAATGAGCAGTTCTTC.

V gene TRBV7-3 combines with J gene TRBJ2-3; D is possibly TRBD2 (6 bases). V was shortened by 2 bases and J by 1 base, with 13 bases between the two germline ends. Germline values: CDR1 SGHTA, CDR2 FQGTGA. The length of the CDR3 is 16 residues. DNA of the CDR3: TGTGCCAGCAGCTTAGGAGGGGCCCCTGGCACAGATACGCAGTATTTT. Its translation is CASSLGGAPGTDTQYF.

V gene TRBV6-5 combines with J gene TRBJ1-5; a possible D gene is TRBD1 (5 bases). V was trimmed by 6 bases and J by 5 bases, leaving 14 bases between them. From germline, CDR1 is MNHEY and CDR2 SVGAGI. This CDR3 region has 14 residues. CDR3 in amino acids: CASRPSGGHQPQHF. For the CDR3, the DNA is TGTGCCAGCAGACCCTCTGGGGGACATCAGCCCCAGCATTTT.

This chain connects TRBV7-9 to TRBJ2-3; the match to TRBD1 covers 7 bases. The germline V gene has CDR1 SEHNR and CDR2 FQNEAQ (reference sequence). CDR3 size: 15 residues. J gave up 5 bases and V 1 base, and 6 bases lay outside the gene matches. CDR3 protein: CASSLGTGLRDTQYF. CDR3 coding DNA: TGTGCCAGCAGCTTAGGGACAGGTTTGAGAGATACGCAGTATTTT.

The CDR3 protein is CASSYSYTEAFF. The CDR3 region has the DNA TGTGCCAGTAGTTACAGCTACACTGAAGCTTTCTTT. This sequence joins TRBV19 and TRBJ1-1; D is unresolved. Trimming removed 5 bases from V and 3 bases from J, with 7 bases in between. The CDR3 runs 12 residues. Germline CDR1 LNHDA, CDR2 SQIVND (reference sequence).

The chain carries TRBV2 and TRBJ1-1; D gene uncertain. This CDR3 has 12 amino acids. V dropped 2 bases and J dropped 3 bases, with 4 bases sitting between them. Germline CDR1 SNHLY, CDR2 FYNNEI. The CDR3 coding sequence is TGTGCCAGCAGTGAACTGGACACTGAAGCTTTCTTT. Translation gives CASSELDTEAFF.

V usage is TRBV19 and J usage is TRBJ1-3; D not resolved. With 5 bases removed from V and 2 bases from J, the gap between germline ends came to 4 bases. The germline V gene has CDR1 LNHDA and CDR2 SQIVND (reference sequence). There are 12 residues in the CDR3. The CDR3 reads CASSSAGNTIYF. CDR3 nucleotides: TGTGCCAGTAGTTCCGCTGGAAACACCATATATTTT.